Shown below are 30 T cell receptor beta chains from a single sample sequenced in a study of blood T cell repertoires in COVID-19. The repertoire was sequenced with immunoSEQ multiplex PCR; TCRdb's copy has only in-frame clones and lacks some. The repertoire holds fewer than 110,000 clones, with just over 85% as singletons. Sequenced material: peripheral blood. Receptor source: a human donor in a cohort sampled during active COVID-19.

V and J are TRBV10-2 and TRBJ2-3; 9 bases agree with TRBD1. The germline gives CDR1 WSHSY, CDR2 SAAADI. The CDR3 is 18 residues long. V gave up 4 bases and J gave up 0 bases; unmatched junction bases: 11. The CDR3 nucleotides read TGCGCCAGCAGTGGAACCGGGACAGGGAGTCACAGCACAGATACGCAGTATTTT. It yields the protein CASSGTGTGSHSTDTQYF.

The chain carries TRBV7-3 and TRBJ1-1; D may be TRBD1 (6 bases). The CDR3 runs to 21 residues. Trimming removed 5 bases at V and 3 bases at J, with 34 bases between. CDR1 is SGHTA, CDR2 FQGTGA, per germline. CDR3 sequence reads: CASSPLGGAVLRGGRDTEAFF. The CDR3 DNA is TGTGCCAGCAGCCCCCTCGGGGGGGCGGTGTTAAGGGGGGGTCGTGACACTGAAGCTTTCTTT. Filled out from reference TRBV7-3 and TRBJ1-1, the complete variable domain reads GAGVSQTPSNKVTEKGKYVELRCDPISGHTALYWYRQSLGQGPEFLIYFQGTGAADDSGLPNDRFFAVRPEGSVSTLKIQRTERGDSAVYLCASSPLGGAVLRGGRDTEAFFGQGTRLTVV.

This clone was recorded once. V and J are TRBV2 and TRBJ1-3, with unresolved D. Between the trimmed V and J ends, which lost 6 bases and 5 bases, there was a span of 8 bases. This CDR3 has 12 residues. The germline CDR1 and CDR2 sequences are SNHLY and FYNNEI. The CDR3 region is CASSVNRNTIYF. DNA of the CDR3: TGTGCCAGCAGCGTTAATAGAAACACCATATATTTT.

In this sample, this clone turned up once. The chain combines TRBV11-3 with TRBJ2-2; D is undetermined. CDR1 is SGHNT and CDR2 is YENEEA in the germline V gene. The ends were cut back, 5 bases at V and 6 bases at J, with 13 bases in the middle. CDR3 length equals 14 residues. The CDR3 DNA reads as TGTGCCAGCAGCCTTGGTAGAGCGTCCGGGGAGCTGTTTTTT. This sequence encodes CASSLGRASGELFF.

The chain carries TRBV14 and TRBJ2-1, with a possible D match to TRBD2 (6 bases). The CDR3 extends over 18 amino acids. Germline CDR1 reads SGHDN; CDR2 reads FVKESK. The germline V and J ends were trimmed by 3 bases and 3 bases, with 21 bases remaining between them. This CDR3 is CASSQGYSSGRFYNEQFF. The CDR3 region has the DNA TGTGCCAGCAGCCAGGGTTACTCGAGTGGGAGGTTCTACAATGAGCAGTTCTTC.

This clone was recorded a few times. The J gene is TRBJ2-1, the V gene TRBV6-5, with a possible D match to TRBD1 (6 bases). V was cut by 2 bases and J by 6 bases, with 8 bases left in between. This CDR3 is built from 13 residues. Germline V lookup: CDR1 MNHEY, CDR2 SVGAGI. Here the CDR3 DNA reads TGTGCCAGCAGTTACGGGGGCCTCAATGAGCAGTTCTTC. It specifies CASSYGGLNEQFF.

V usage is TRBV29-1 and J usage is TRBJ2-3; D is undetermined. Per germline, CDR1 SQVTM and CDR2 ANQGSEA. V was pared by 4 bases and J by 1 base, with 12 bases between. CDR3 length: 14 residues. The DNA for the CDR3 is TGCAGCGTTGGGAACAGAATGGGCACAGATACGCAGTATTTT. This translates into CSVGNRMGTDTQYF.

This chain uses TRBV29-1 with TRBJ1-2; maybe TRBD1 (5 bases). Between the trimmed V and J ends, which lost 2 bases and 7 bases, there was a span of 14 bases. CDR3 length equals 13 residues. Germline V CDR1 and CDR2: SQVTM, ANQGSEA. The CDR3 DNA is TGCAGCGTTGAACCCCCAGGGCGGGGTGGCTACACCTTC. As protein: CSVEPPGRGGYTF.

This sequence joins TRBV11-2 and TRBJ1-2, with D possibly matching TRBD1 (5 bases). Germline assignment: CDR1 SGHAT and CDR2 FQNNGV. V dropped 2 bases and J dropped 1 base, with 17 bases sitting between them. The CDR3 is 17 residues long. The CDR3 nucleotides are TGTGCCAGCAGCTTAAAAGGAACGGGGGAGGGTAACTATGGCTACACCTTC. Its translation is CASSLKGTGEGNYGYTF.

This clone was observed a few times. The rearrangement joins TRBV4-2 to TRBJ2-7; D may be TRBD2 (5 bases). Germline CDR1 is LGHNA and CDR2 is YNFKEQ. Between the trimmed V and J ends, which lost 5 bases and 2 bases, there was a span of 19 bases. The CDR3 covers 16 residues. In DNA, the CDR3 is TGTGCCAGCAGCGAAGGGAGACGGTCGACCACCTACGAGCAGTACTTC. This translates into CASSEGRRSTTYEQYF.

Comment on this clone: The junction differs from germline at one of its ends, possibly a read error. This chain connects TRBV5-1 to TRBJ2-4; 9 bases agree with TRBD2. The V gene's germline CDR1 is SGHRS and CDR2 YFSETQ. The CDR3 sequence is 15 residues long. As DNA, the CDR3 is TGCGCCCGCAGCGCGGGGCGGGGGGGAAAAAACATTCAGTACTTC. This gives the protein CARSAGRGGKNIQYF.

V gene TRBV11-2 combines with J gene TRBJ1-2, with TRBD1 matching 7 bases. V was pared by 4 bases and J by 3 bases, with 8 bases of the junction left unmatched. The germline CDR1 and CDR2 sequences are SGHAT and FQNNGV. The CDR3 contains 15 residues. The CDR3 DNA reads as TGTGCCAGCAGCTCCCGGACAGGCCCCTACTATGGCTACACCTTC. This sequence encodes CASSSRTGPYYGYTF.

Here the CDR3 DNA reads TGCAGCGCTAGGACAGGGTACTACGAGCAGTACTTC. It translates to CSARTGYYEQYF. The V gene is TRBV29-1, the J gene TRBJ2-7, with 8 bases that match TRBD1. Germline V gene sequence: CDR1 SQVTM, CDR2 ANQGSEA. After removal of 7 bases from V and 3 bases from J, the junction contained 5 bases not matched to a gene. This CDR3 is built from 12 residues.

V is TRBV5-1 and J is TRBJ2-2; the D is unclear. This CDR3 contains 14 residues. V was cut by 1 base and J by 1 base, with 5 bases left in between. The germline gives CDR1 SGHRS, CDR2 YFSETQ. The CDR3 sequence is CASSLSGNTGELFF. In DNA form, the CDR3 reads TGCGCCAGCAGCTTGTCAGGGAACACCGGGGAGCTGTTTTTT. The variable domain in full, with the rest retrieved from reference TRBV5-1 and TRBJ2-2, is KAGVTQTPRYLIKTRGQQVTLSCSPISGHRSVSWYQQTPGQGLQFLFEYFSETQRNKGNFPGRFSGRQFSNSRSEMNVSTLELGDSALYLCASSLSGNTGELFFGEGSRLTVL.

V is TRBV20-1 and J is TRBJ2-4, with 8 bases lining up with TRBD1. Trimming removed 3 bases from V and 6 bases from J; junction bases left unmatched: 10. This CDR3 is 15 amino acids long. Germline lookup yields CDR1 DFQATT and CDR2 SNEGSKA (reference sequence). The CDR3 DNA follows: TGCAGTGCTAGTCGTCCAGGGGGCGCGGGAAACATTCAGTACTTC. Residues: CSASRPGGAGNIQYF.

The V and J genes are TRBV25-1 and TRBJ1-2; the D is unclear. CDR3 length equals 13 residues. The ends were cut back, 5 bases at V and 4 bases at J, with 11 bases in the middle. Germline CDR1 is MGHDK and CDR2 is SYGVNS. The CDR3 coding sequence is TGTGCCAGCAGTTGGGCAGGATCCTATGGCTACACCTTC. Protein product: CASSWAGSYGYTF.

The V gene is TRBV11-2, the J gene TRBJ2-7; 8 nucleotides match TRBD2. Germline assignment: CDR1 SGHAT and CDR2 FQNNGV. The V gene end was trimmed by 5 bases and the J gene end by 5 bases; junction bases not matched to a gene: 5. This CDR3 has 13 amino acids. CDR3: CASSIGRGDEQYF. For the CDR3, the DNA is TGTGCCAGCAGCATCGGGAGGGGGGACGAGCAGTACTTC.

Only one count was recorded for this clone. The chain uses TRBV27 and TRBJ2-5, with no clear D. The germline V gene encodes CDR1 MNHEY and CDR2 SMNVEV (reference sequence). The CDR3 covers 13 residues. Trimming removed 6 bases at V and 7 bases at J, with 15 bases between. The CDR3 coding sequence is TGTGCCAGCAGCTACTACCCTGGTGGGACCCAGTACTTC. This gives the protein CASSYYPGGTQYF.

CDR3 loop: CSVEVGQGAYEQYF. The CDR3 coding sequence is TGCAGCGTTGAAGTGGGACAGGGCGCCTACGAGCAGTACTTC. J is TRBJ2-7 and V is TRBV29-1, with TRBD1 matching over 9 bases. Trimming cost V 1 base and J 2 bases; bases outside gene matches: 3. CDR3 size: 14 residues. From germline, CDR1 is SQVTM and CDR2 ANQGSEA.

This clone was seen just once. The rearrangement joins TRBV9 to TRBJ1-2; possibly TRBD1 for D (6 bases). V gave up 0 bases and J gave up 4 bases, with 13 bases separating them. The V gene's germline CDR1 is SGDLS and CDR2 YYNGEE. The CDR3 is 15 residues long. CDR3 DNA: TGTGCCAGCAGCGTAGGGCAGGCCAGGGGCTATGGCTACACCTTC. Residues: CASSVGQARGYGYTF.

V is TRBV7-9 and J is TRBJ1-2, with 8 bases aligning to TRBD1. V was clipped by 5 bases and J by 4 bases; unmatched bases: 3. This CDR3 has 13 residues. In germline, CDR1 is SEHNR, CDR2 FQNEAQ (reference sequence). In nucleotides, the CDR3 is TGTGCCAGCAGCCGTCAGGGGGCCTATGGCTACACCTTC. As protein: CASSRQGAYGYTF.

CDR3 loop: CASSQIRQSNTEAFF. CDR3 in DNA: TGTGCCAGCAGCCAGATCCGACAGTCGAACACTGAAGCTTTCTTT. The chain has TRBV7-9 and TRBJ1-1; tentatively, D is TRBD1 (5 bases). This CDR3 has 15 amino acids. CDR1 and CDR2 (germline): SEHNR, FQNEAQ (reference sequence). The V end lost 5 bases, the J end lost 1 base, and 14 bases lay between the germline ends.

This clone has just one count. The chain uses TRBV7-9 and TRBJ2-7, with D unclear. Germline lookup yields CDR1 SEHNR and CDR2 FQNEAQ (reference sequence). V lost 0 bases, J lost 5 bases, and 14 bases lay in between. CDR3 size: 15 residues. The CDR3 loop reads CASSLAGGPRNEQYF. The DNA of the CDR3 is TGTGCCAGCAGCTTAGCTGGCGGCCCGAGGAACGAGCAGTACTTC.

This chain connects TRBV2 to TRBJ2-2; the match to TRBD1 covers 7 bases. Germline V gene sequence: CDR1 SNHLY, CDR2 FYNNEI. V was pared by 7 bases and J by 4 bases, with 18 bases of the junction left unmatched. This CDR3 has 18 residues. The chain's CDR3 is CASIHRATGVAGTGELFF. As DNA, the CDR3 is TGTGCCAGCATCCACCGGGCTACAGGGGTCGCGGGCACCGGGGAGCTGTTTTTT.

The chain carries TRBV29-1 and TRBJ2-7; D ambiguous. Trimming cost V 4 bases and J 1 base, with 8 bases left between them. The CDR3 runs 12 residues. Germline V gives CDR1 SQVTM, CDR2 ANQGSEA. DNA of the CDR3: TGCAGCGTTGTGGCAGATTCCTACGAGCAGTACTTC. Protein product: CSVVADSYEQYF.

In its sample, this clone was seen once. The chain couples TRBV7-9 to TRBJ2-7; D is perhaps TRBD2 (6 bases). This CDR3 region has 13 residues. Germline CDR1 and CDR2: SEHNR and FQNEAQ (reference sequence). Trimming shortened V by 8 bases and J by 6 bases, and 17 bases separated the two germline ends. The CDR3 here is CASGGTAAREQYF. CDR3 coding DNA: TGTGCCAGCGGAGGGACGGCGGCACGCGAGCAGTACTTC. The variable domain in full, with the rest retrieved from reference TRBV7-9 and TRBJ2-7, is DTGVSQNPRHKITKRGQNVTFRCDPISEHNRLYWYRQTLGQGPEFLTYFQNEAQLEKSRLLSDRFSAERPKGSFSTLEIQRTEQGDSAMYLCASGGTAAREQYFGPGTRLTVT.

This clone was seen more than once but under ten times. This chain links TRBV7-2 with TRBJ1-1, with no clear D. There are 15 residues in the CDR3. Germline CDR1 and CDR2: SGHTA and FQGNSA. V was clipped by 5 bases and J by 0 bases, with 13 bases between them. For the CDR3, the DNA is TGTGCCAGCAGCATCTCGACACCGATGAACACTGAAGCTTTCTTT. Encoded protein: CASSISTPMNTEAFF.

This rearrangement joins TRBV7-2 to TRBJ2-3; 9 bases are shared with TRBD2. The germline CDR1 and CDR2 sequences are SGHTA and FQGNSA. V lost 1 base to trimming and J lost 0 bases; unmatched junction nucleotides: 11. This CDR3 spans 19 amino acids. CDR3 nucleotides: TGTGCCAGCAGCTTAGTCGAGACTAGCGGATCCGCTAGCACAGATACGCAGTATTTT. Its protein product is CASSLVETSGSASTDTQYF.

CDR3 nucleotide sequence: TGTGCCAGCAGTACGAGAGCGGACAATGAGCAGTTCTTC. Translating gives CASSTRADNEQFF. This chain links TRBV12-3 or TRBV12-4 with TRBJ2-1; weak D call: TRBD2 (5 bases). Trimming removed 5 bases at V and 5 bases at J, with 10 bases between. The CDR3 runs 13 residues.

The chain joins TRBV5-1 to TRBJ2-1, with 10 bases lining up with TRBD1. J lost 8 bases, V lost 3 bases, and 8 bases had no gene match. This CDR3 is 15 amino acids long. Germline-derived CDR1 and CDR2 are SGHRS and YFSETQ. The CDR3 reads CASSWRDRGSDEQFF. In nucleotides, the CDR3 is TGCGCCAGCAGCTGGAGGGACAGGGGATCGGATGAGCAGTTCTTC.